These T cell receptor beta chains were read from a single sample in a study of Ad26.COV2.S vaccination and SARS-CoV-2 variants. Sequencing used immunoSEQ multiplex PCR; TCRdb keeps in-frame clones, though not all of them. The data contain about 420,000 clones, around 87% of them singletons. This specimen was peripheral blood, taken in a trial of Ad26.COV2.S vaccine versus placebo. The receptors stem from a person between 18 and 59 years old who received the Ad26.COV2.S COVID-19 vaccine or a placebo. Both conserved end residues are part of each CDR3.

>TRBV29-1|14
CSVDPTGAAGELFF
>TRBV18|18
CASSPQSRIAGIQQGQYF
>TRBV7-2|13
CASSLQVNQPQHF
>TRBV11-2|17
CASSPSPLGRVAYGYTF
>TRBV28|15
CASSPRGQGGTEAFF
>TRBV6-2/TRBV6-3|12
CASSYDLDTQYF
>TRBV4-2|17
CASSSRLVTDVFNEQFF
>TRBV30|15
CAWRLRRSGANVLTF
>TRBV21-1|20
CASRKKMDGTGGPAGTEAFF
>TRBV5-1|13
CASSPDGGEKLFF
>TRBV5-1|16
CASSNVPAQMLETQYF
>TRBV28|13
CASKGSGANVLTF
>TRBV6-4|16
CASSDSTGTGTTKAFF
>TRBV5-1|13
CASSWGTVMEQYF
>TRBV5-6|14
CASSLRQGRNTIYF
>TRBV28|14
CASRQQGDNSPLHF
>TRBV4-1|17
CASSQDHRAALNTEAFF
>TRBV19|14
CASRERGERNIQYF
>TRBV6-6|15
CASSYSRTDQETQYF
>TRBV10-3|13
CATAGQDLREAFF
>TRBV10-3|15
CAIRARDTYSYEQYF
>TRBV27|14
CASSLSTGGYEQYF
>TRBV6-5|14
CASSRGQENSPLHF
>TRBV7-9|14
CASSLGQGMYGYTF
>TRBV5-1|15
CASSLEWGATDTQYF
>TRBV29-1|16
CSVEPQQGPSTDTQYF
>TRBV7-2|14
CASSRGGTNTEAFF
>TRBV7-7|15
CASSLTAGGRETQYF
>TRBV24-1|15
CATSEPRTGADGYTF